Sequencing of this T cell receptor beta chain was carried out in a study of blood T cell repertoires in COVID-19 (TCRdb year 2020). For context, the study as a whole: The collaborator samples originated in the United States, Italy and Spain and spanned the acute and convalescent phases of COVID-19. The repertoires were made available in a free public database intended to serve as a resource for research on the immune response to SARS-CoV-2. The prospective study material was composed of cDNA or gDNA derived from T cells, B-cell-depleted T cells, or PBMCs. Where HLA class I and class II types were available, the types were taken from metadata supplied by the sample provider, not from assay-based typing. Samples came from the ongoing ImmuneRACE study (first 160 participants) plus 1,254 subjects from 6 global collaborators. The dataset comprised deeply sampled blood TCRbeta repertoires from subjects exposed to, actively infected with, or recovered from COVID-19. The sample metadata nearly always contained a de-identified subject ID, COVID-19 status, age in years and sex.

Per the germline V gene, SGDLS is the CDR1 and YYNGEE is the CDR2. V drops 2 bases and J drops 1 base, leaving 8 bases in between. Reading from cysteine to phenylalanine, the CDR3 counts 14 amino acids. Kept here is only the CDR3 DNA, which spans 42 bases and is read in frame from base 1. Study-level results and caveats: How much clinical and demographic metadata was included differed by source and by participant, and the metadata was provided uncurated.

On this clone: What antigen it recognizes has not been identified. No qualities accompany the bases; no much larger clone lies one base away.

Collaborating institutions collected whole blood in K2EDTA tubes following their own protocols. For TCRbeta analysis, collaborators shipped samples in one of three forms: frozen whole blood, isolated PBMCs, or DNA extracted from either of those sample types. TCRbeta CDR3 regions were amplified from genomic DNA using the immunoSEQ Assay, a bias-controlled multiplex PCR. Processing in the source paper ran as follows. The number of nucleated cells in each sample was estimated from the amplification of reference gene primers within the assay. To quantify the absolute abundance of each unique TCRbeta CDR3 rearrangement, sequence reads were collapsed and filtered. Productive Simpson clonality was computed per sample as the square root of Simpson's diversity index over productive rearrangements. TCRdb carries this immuneACCESS record with in-frame sequences only. Its versions omit some clonotypes, under half of them owing to an unresolved V gene in the studies checked, with the rest unexplained. V, J and clone size are taken as reported in that table, and D and trimming were inferred from the DNA itself. This sample comprises about 220,000 clones, approximately 82% of them detected only once. 3% to 4.5% of the sample rests with the top ten.

This TCR was recovered from a woman older than 75 with acute or convalescent COVID-19. The chain is made from TRBV9 and TRBJ2-3; the D gene is possibly TRBD2, with 6 bases matching. Sequenced: peripheral blood. The CDR3 has the sequence CASSVWGGTDTQYF. The DNA is TGTGCCAGCAGCGTGTGGGGGGGCACAGATACGCAGTATTTT.